The 30 T cell receptor beta chains given below trace back to one sample, sequenced in a study of T cell repertoires in cytomegalovirus infection. MiXCR, run by TCRdb on the reads, gives a single entry per CDR3 protein. The data show some 300,000 distinct CDR3 sequences, roughly a tenth seen once. Sequenced sample: PBMCs. Receptors were obtained from a human donor in good health (CMV status not recorded). Some clones in this sample may be carry-over from other donors' samples.

This clonotype was counted at least ten times. J is TRBJ1-1 and V is TRBV6-2 or TRBV6-3; 8 bases map to TRBD1. V shed 0 bases and J 6 bases; nucleotides not matched to a gene: 6. The CDR3 covers 15 residues. Germline CDR1 reads MNHEY; CDR2 reads SVGEGT. For the CDR3, the DNA is TGTGCCAGCAGTTACTCGACCCCACAGGGGGCTGAAGCTTTCTTT. Its translation: CASSYSTPQGAEAFF.

This clonotype has ten or more counts. The chain is built from TRBV28 and TRBJ1-4; D ambiguous. V was shortened by 9 bases and J by 4 bases, with 6 bases between the two germline ends. This CDR3 region has 11 residues. The germline CDR1 and CDR2 sequences are MDHEN and SYDVKM. The CDR3 region is CASGVNEKLFF. The CDR3 DNA reads TGTGCCAGTGGGGTTAATGAAAAACTGTTTTTT.

This clonotype was counted many times. The chain links TRBV6-5 to TRBJ2-3; D is possibly TRBD1 (6 bases). CDR1 is MNHEY and CDR2 is SVGAGI in the germline V gene. The CDR3 runs to 15 residues. Trimming took 6 bases from V and 1 from J, leaving 14 bases between them. The CDR3 coding sequence is TGTGCCAGCAGCCGACCAGGGGTTCGCACAGATACGCAGTATTTT. Translating it yields CASSRPGVRTDTQYF.

This clonotype was seen many times. The chain carries TRBV25-1 and TRBJ2-5, with D perhaps TRBD2 (6 bases). Germline CDR1 MGHDK, CDR2 SYGVNS. V lost 5 bases and J lost 7, with 23 bases in between. The CDR3 is made up of 16 amino acids. The CDR3 here is CASSQITGTPLSTQYF. The CDR3 DNA follows: TGTGCCAGCAGTCAAATTACCGGGACTCCACTTTCGACCCAGTACTTC. The full variable domain, with the rest looked up from reference TRBV25-1 and TRBJ2-5, is EADIYQTPRYLVIGTGKKITLECSQTMGHDKMYWYQQDPGMELHLIHYSYGVNSTEKGDLSSESTVSRIRTEHFPLTLESARPSHTSQYLCASSQITGTPLSTQYFGPGTRLLVL.

This clonotype was seen ten or more times. The chain couples TRBV28 to TRBJ2-7; 12 positions match TRBD1. Germline trimming cut 3 bases from V and 7 bases from J; bases unmatched to any gene: 4. CDR3 size: 14 residues. The V gene's germline CDR1 is MDHEN and CDR2 SYDVKM. The CDR3 nucleotides are TGTGCCAGCAGTTTCGGGGACAGGGGGCAAGAGCAGTACGTC. As protein: CASSFGDRGQEQYV.

This clonotype has a count of ten or more. The chain links TRBV25-1 to TRBJ1-2; D gene unclear. The V end was cut by 2 bases, the J end by 5 bases, with 3 bases between. Germline CDR1 and CDR2: MGHDK and SYGVNS. The CDR3 runs 11 residues. DNA of the CDR3: TGTGCCAGCAGTGAAACATATGGCTACACCTTC. Translated, it gives CASSETYGYTF.

At least ten counts were recorded for this clonotype. Here the CDR3 DNA reads TGTGCCAGCAGTTTATTTTCGGATTGGGGAACTGAAGCTTTCTTT. Its translation: CASSLFSDWGTEAFF. This chain connects TRBV28 to TRBJ1-1; D not certain. The germline V gene encodes CDR1 MDHEN and CDR2 SYDVKM. The CDR3 sequence is 15 residues long. V shed 1 base and J shed 5 bases, with 14 bases lying between them.

This clonotype was recorded many times. This chain joins TRBV12-3 or TRBV12-4 and TRBJ2-2; the match to TRBD1 covers 9 bases. The CDR3 is 15 amino acids. V was pared by 6 bases and J by 0 bases, with 2 bases of the junction left unmatched. Here the CDR3 DNA reads TGTGCCAGCAGGGGGGACAGGGCGAACACCGGGGAGCTGTTTTTT. It codes for CASRGDRANTGELFF.

This clonotype has more than one count but fewer than ten. This chain uses TRBV12-3 or TRBV12-4 with TRBJ1-1; D is undetermined. Trimming pared 3 bases from V and 3 bases from J, leaving 8 bases between. This CDR3 is built from 13 residues. This CDR3 reads CASSFSEDTEAFF. As DNA, the CDR3 is TGTGCCAGCAGTTTTTCAGAGGACACTGAAGCTTTCTTT.

The chain uses TRBV19 and TRBJ1-4; 7 nucleotides match TRBD1. Germline lookup yields CDR1 LNHDA and CDR2 SQIVND (reference sequence). With 7 bases clipped from V and 0 bases from J, the junction kept 8 bases outside the gene matches. The CDR3 totals 16 residues. CDR3 amino acids: CASTLEGAATNEKLFF. DNA of the CDR3: TGTGCCAGTACCCTCGAGGGGGCCGCAACTAATGAAAAACTGTTTTTT.

Of note for this clonotype: A read error may explain this, as a much larger clone is one base away. Here the CDR3 DNA reads TGTGCCAGCAGTGGTAGTTCGGGGTGGCCCCAGCATTTT. Residues: CASSGSSGWPQHF. The V and J genes are TRBV2 and TRBJ1-5; D call uncertain. The V end lost 4 bases, the J end lost 9 bases, and 13 bases lay between the germline ends. The CDR3 is 13 amino acids. Germline V gene data show CDR1 as SNHLY and CDR2 as FYNNEI.

This clonotype came up many times. The V gene is TRBV19, the J gene TRBJ2-1, with TRBD2 matching over 9 bases. There are 15 residues in the CDR3. The J segment lost 6 bases and the V segment lost 5 bases, leaving 8 bases of the junction unmatched. The germline gives CDR1 LNHDA, CDR2 SQIVND (reference sequence). The CDR3 coding sequence is TGTGCCAGTAGTTTAATCAGCGGGGGGATCAATGAGCAGTTCTTC. Protein sequence: CASSLISGGINEQFF.

This rearrangement joins TRBV15 to TRBJ2-1, with D perhaps matching TRBD1 (5 bases). The CDR3 length is 11 residues. CDR1 LNHNV and CDR2 YYDKDF come from the germline V gene (reference sequence). Trimming cost V 9 bases and J 4 bases, with 7 bases left between them. The CDR3 is CATGQYNEQFF. CDR3 DNA sequence: TGTGCCACTGGACAATACAATGAGCAGTTCTTC.

In this sample, this clonotype turned up many times. The chain uses TRBV5-4 and TRBJ1-2; D is possibly TRBD1 (5 bases). CDR1 is SGHNT and CDR2 is YYREEE in the germline V gene (reference sequence). The CDR3 is made up of 13 amino acids. V lost 4 bases, J lost 2 bases, and 9 bases lay in between. The CDR3 loop reads CASSPDTNYGYTF. The CDR3 DNA reads TGTGCCAGCAGCCCGGACACAAACTATGGCTACACCTTC.

This clonotype has ten or more counts. The chain links TRBV7-3 to TRBJ2-1; 10 bases fit TRBD1. Trimming took 5 bases from V and 9 from J; bases not matched to a gene: 7. CDR3 length: 14 residues. The germline V gene encodes CDR1 SGHTA and CDR2 FQGTGA. CDR3 nucleotide sequence: TGTGCCAGCAGCCCGGACAGGGGGAAAGGTGAGCAGTTCTTC. Its translation: CASSPDRGKGEQFF.

The rearrangement uses TRBV6-2 or TRBV6-3 and TRBJ2-7; 8 nucleotides agree with TRBD2. Germline V CDR1 and CDR2: MNHEY, SVGEGT. The CDR3 sequence is 15 residues long. The V segment lost 2 bases and the J segment 2 bases; nucleotides outside the gene matches: 5. CDR3 DNA sequence: TGTGCCAGCAGTTACGAAGCGGGGGCCCCCTACGAGCAGTACGTC. As protein: CASSYEAGAPYEQYV.

In its sample, this clonotype was seen many times. The J gene is TRBJ1-6, the V gene TRBV7-9; the match to TRBD1 covers 7 bases. In germline, CDR1 is SEHNR, CDR2 FQNEAQ (reference sequence). The J segment lost 7 bases and the V segment lost 5 bases, leaving 8 bases of the junction unmatched. This CDR3 has 15 amino acids. Written as DNA, the CDR3 is TGTGCCAGCAGCCAGCACCGGGACAGCAATTCACCCCTCCACTTT. It specifies CASSQHRDSNSPLHF.

The V and J genes are TRBV20-1 and TRBJ2-3; D remains ambiguous. Germline V gene sequence: CDR1 DFQATT, CDR2 SNEGSKA (reference sequence). V lost 4 bases to trimming and J lost 4 bases, with 9 bases between them. This CDR3 spans 12 amino acids. The CDR3 sequence: CSANAVSDTQYF. DNA of the CDR3: TGCAGTGCTAACGCCGTTTCAGATACGCAGTATTTT.

Many counts were recorded for this clonotype. The V gene is TRBV6-5, the J gene TRBJ1-1; D remains unclear. V lost 2 bases to trimming and J lost 0 bases, with 10 bases between them. CDR1 is MNHEY, CDR2 SVGAGI, per germline. This CDR3 is built from 15 residues. The CDR3 sequence: CASSYGERMNTEAFF. The DNA for the CDR3 is TGTGCCAGCAGTTACGGTGAACGTATGAACACTGAAGCTTTCTTT.

This clonotype showed up just a few times. The V call is TRBV7-3, the J call TRBJ2-1, with TRBD1 identical over 8 bases. CDR1 is SGHTA and CDR2 is FQGTGA in the germline V gene. The CDR3 runs to 14 residues. V lost 2 bases, J lost 6 bases, and 3 bases stayed unmatched. DNA for the CDR3: TGTGCCAGCAGCTTACCTGGGACAGGCAATGAGCAGTTCTTC. It yields the protein CASSLPGTGNEQFF. Complete variable domain (other parts from reference TRBV7-3 and TRBJ2-1): GAGVSQTPSNKVTEKGKYVELRCDPISGHTALYWYRQSLGQGPEFLIYFQGTGAADDSGLPNDRFFAVRPEGSVSTLKIQRTERGDSAVYLCASSLPGTGNEQFFGPGTRLTVL.

This clonotype turned up a few times. The V call is TRBV12-5, the J call TRBJ2-3; no clear D gene. Germline V CDR1 and CDR2: LGHNT, FRNRAP. V gave up 7 bases and J gave up 1 base, with 15 bases separating them. This CDR3 has 15 amino acids. CDR3 residues: CASAIGTQGTDTQYF. CDR3 DNA sequence: TGTGCTAGTGCCATTGGTACGCAGGGCACAGATACGCAGTATTTT.

This clonotype was recorded at least ten times. The V and J genes are TRBV20-1 and TRBJ2-3; D is uncertain. V gave up 1 base and J gave up 0 bases, with 5 bases separating them. There are 13 residues in the CDR3. CDR1 and CDR2 (germline): DFQATT, SNEGSKA (reference sequence). DNA of the CDR3: TGCAGTGCTAGAGCAAGTAGCACAGATACGCAGTATTTT. Its translation: CSARASSTDTQYF.

The chain is built from TRBV19 and TRBJ2-1; 7 nucleotides line up with TRBD1. J gave up 2 bases and V 5 bases, and 9 bases lay outside the gene matches. This CDR3 region has 16 residues. From germline, CDR1 is LNHDA and CDR2 SQIVND (reference sequence). The CDR3 DNA reads TGTGCCAGTAGTGCCGGGGACAGTCCCCCCTACAATGAGCAGTTCTTC. Amino acids: CASSAGDSPPYNEQFF.

This CDR3 reads CASSPTRGGMGGYGYTF. The CDR3, as DNA: TGTGCCAGCAGCCCCACCCGCGGCGGGATGGGAGGCTATGGCTACACCTTC. The rearrangement uses TRBV14 and TRBJ1-2; D unclear. With 4 bases removed from V and 4 bases from J, the gap between germline ends came to 22 bases. The CDR3 is 17 amino acids. Per the germline V gene, CDR1 is SGHDN and CDR2 is FVKESK.

This clonotype was detected ten times or more. The V gene is TRBV28, the J gene TRBJ2-7; D is uncertain. Germline CDR1 MDHEN, CDR2 SYDVKM. The CDR3 sequence is 13 residues long. The germline V and J ends were trimmed by 6 bases and 2 bases, with 11 bases remaining between them. In DNA, the CDR3 is TGTGCCAGCAGCTCTTACTGGACCTACGAGCAGTACGTC. The encoded protein is CASSSYWTYEQYV.

This clonotype was seen repeatedly, ten times or more. CDR3 sequence (DNA): TGTGCCAGCAGCTTGGCAGGGGCGCGAACTGAAGCTTTCTTT. Its translation: CASSLAGARTEAFF. This sequence joins TRBV7-9 and TRBJ1-1; possibly TRBD1 for D (6 bases). This CDR3 contains 14 residues. Germline loops: CDR1 SEHNR, CDR2 FQNEAQ (reference sequence). V was shortened by 3 bases and J by 5 bases, with 13 bases between the two germline ends.

This clonotype was seen repeatedly, ten times or more. V gene TRBV7-2 combines with J gene TRBJ2-3; 13 bases align to TRBD2. The germline V gene encodes CDR1 SGHTA and CDR2 FQGNSA. V dropped 2 bases and J dropped 5; count of bases not matched to a gene: 4. The CDR3 has 16 residues. Here the CDR3 reads CASSLTSGGGIDTQYF. The CDR3 DNA reads TGTGCCAGCAGCTTAACTAGCGGGGGGGGGATAGATACGCAGTATTTT.

This clonotype was found a few times. The V gene is TRBV5-1, the J gene TRBJ2-1, with a weak D call TRBD2 (6 bases). V was clipped by 4 bases and J by 7 bases, with 15 bases between them. This CDR3 region has 14 residues. Germline CDR1 is SGHRS and CDR2 is YFSETQ. The chain's CDR3 is CASSPRGVGNEQFF. The CDR3, as DNA: TGCGCCAGCAGCCCCCGCGGGGTTGGAAATGAGCAGTTCTTC.

This clonotype was picked up many times. This chain uses TRBV6-1 with TRBJ2-3; D might be TRBD1 (5 bases). The CDR3 contains 14 residues. Between the trimmed V and J ends, which lost 1 base and 4 bases, there was a span of 9 bases. The germline CDR1 and CDR2 sequences are MNHNS and SASEGT. CDR3 amino acids: CASSEGGPADTQYF. CDR3 in DNA: TGTGCCAGCAGTGAAGGGGGCCCGGCAGATACGCAGTATTTT.

About this clonotype itself: The junction and the germline gene differ at one end; a read error may be behind it. The chain joins TRBV5-1 to TRBJ1-4, with D perhaps matching TRBD1 (6 bases). The CDR3 totals 18 residues. Germline CDR1 reads SGHRS; CDR2 reads YFSETQ. As DNA, the CDR3 is TGCGACAGCAGCTTGGCCGGACTACAGGGAGCAACTAATGAAAAACTGTTTTTT. Translated: CDSSLAGLQGATNEKLFF.